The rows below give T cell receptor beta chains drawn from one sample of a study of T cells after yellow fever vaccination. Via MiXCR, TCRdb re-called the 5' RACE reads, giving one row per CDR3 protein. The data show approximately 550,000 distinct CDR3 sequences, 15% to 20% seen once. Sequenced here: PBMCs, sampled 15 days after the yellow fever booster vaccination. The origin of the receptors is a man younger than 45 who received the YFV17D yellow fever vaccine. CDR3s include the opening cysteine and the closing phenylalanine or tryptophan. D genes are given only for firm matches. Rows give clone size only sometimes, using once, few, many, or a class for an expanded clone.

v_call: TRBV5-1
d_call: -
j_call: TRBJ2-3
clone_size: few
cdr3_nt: TGCGCCAGCAGTATGGGTTCAGATACGCAGTATTTT
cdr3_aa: CASSMGSDTQYF

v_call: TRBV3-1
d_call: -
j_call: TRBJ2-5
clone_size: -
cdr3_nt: TGTGCCAGCAAAGACGTACACCAAGAGACCCAGTACTTC
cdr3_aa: CASKDVHQETQYF

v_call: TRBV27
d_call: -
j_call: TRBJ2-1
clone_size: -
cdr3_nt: TGTGCCAGTCGTGGCTTAGCACAGGAGCAGTTCTTC
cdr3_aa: CASRGLAQEQFF

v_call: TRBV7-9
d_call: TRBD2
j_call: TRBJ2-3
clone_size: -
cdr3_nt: TGTGCCAGCAGCTCCGCCCTACTAGCGGCTAGCACAGATACGCAGTATTTT
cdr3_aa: CASSSALLAASTDTQYF

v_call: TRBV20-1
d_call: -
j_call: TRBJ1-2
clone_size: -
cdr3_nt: TGCAGTGCTAGAGTAACAGGGACTGGCTACACCTTC
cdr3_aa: CSARVTGTGYTF

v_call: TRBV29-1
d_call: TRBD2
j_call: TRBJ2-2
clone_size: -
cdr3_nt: TGCAGCGTTGGGCGGGAGGATGGCGGGGAGCTGTTTTTT
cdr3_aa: CSVGREDGGELFF

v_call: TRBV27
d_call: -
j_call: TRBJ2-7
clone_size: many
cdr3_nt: TGTGCCAGTAGTAACCACTACGAGCAGTACTTC
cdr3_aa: CASSNHYEQYF

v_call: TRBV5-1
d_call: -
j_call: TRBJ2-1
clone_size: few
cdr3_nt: TGCGCCAGCAGCTTGGCACCCGGGCTCCTGTACAATGAGCAGTTCTTC
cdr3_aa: CASSLAPGLLYNEQFF

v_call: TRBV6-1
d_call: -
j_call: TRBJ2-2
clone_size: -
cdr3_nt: TGTGCCAGCAGAGGATCCGGGAACCTCCGTCCCGGGGAGCTGTTTTTT
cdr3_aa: CASRGSGNLRPGELFF

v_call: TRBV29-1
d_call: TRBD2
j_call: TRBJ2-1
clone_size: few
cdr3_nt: TGCAGTGTCCTACGGACTAGCGGGCTGAGCTCCTACAATGAGCAGTTCTTC
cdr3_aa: CSVLRTSGLSSYNEQFF

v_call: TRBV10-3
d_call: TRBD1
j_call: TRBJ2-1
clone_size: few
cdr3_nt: TGTGCCATCAGTGAGCCTCGCCGGGACAGGGCCTACAATGAGCAGTTCTTC
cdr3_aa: CAISEPRRDRAYNEQFF

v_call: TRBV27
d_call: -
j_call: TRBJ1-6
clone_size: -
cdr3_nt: TGTGCCAGCAGTTTACCACCTAGGGGGAAGAGCTCCTATAATTCACCCCTCCACTTT
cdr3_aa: CASSLPPRGKSSYNSPLHF

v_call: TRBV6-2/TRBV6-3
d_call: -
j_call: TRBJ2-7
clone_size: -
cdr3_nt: TGTGCCAGCAGAGAGGCAGGGTTGTACGAGCAGTACTTC
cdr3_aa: CASREAGLYEQYF

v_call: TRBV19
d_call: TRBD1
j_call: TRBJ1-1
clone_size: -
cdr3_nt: TGTGCCAGTACCCGACAGGGGAACACTGAAGCTTTCTTT
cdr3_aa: CASTRQGNTEAFF

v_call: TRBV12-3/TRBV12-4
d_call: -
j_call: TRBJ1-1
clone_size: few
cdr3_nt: TGTGCCAGCAGTCCACTGAATGTGAACACTGAAGCTTTCTTT
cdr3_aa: CASSPLNVNTEAFF

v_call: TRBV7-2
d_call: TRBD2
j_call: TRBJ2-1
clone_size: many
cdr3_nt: TGTGCCAGCAGCCCCCGACTAGCGGGAGGGGACAATGAGCAGTTCTTC
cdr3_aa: CASSPRLAGGDNEQFF

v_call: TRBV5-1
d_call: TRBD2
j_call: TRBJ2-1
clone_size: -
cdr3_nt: TGCGCCAGCAGCGGGGGACTAGCGGTCAACAATGAGCAGTTCTTC
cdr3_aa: CASSGGLAVNNEQFF

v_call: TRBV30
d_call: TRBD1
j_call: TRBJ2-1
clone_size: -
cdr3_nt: TGTGCCTTCGCGGGACAGGGCTACAATGAGCAGTTCTTC
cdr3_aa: CAFAGQGYNEQFF

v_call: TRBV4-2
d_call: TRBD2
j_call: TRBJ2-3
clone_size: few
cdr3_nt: TGTGCCAGCAGCCAAGAGCCTAGCGGGGCCTCATGGGATACGCAGTATTTT
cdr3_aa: CASSQEPSGASWDTQYF

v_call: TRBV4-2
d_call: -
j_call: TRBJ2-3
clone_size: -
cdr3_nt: TGTGCCAGCAGCCAAGATGATTCCGTTCGCACAGATACGCAGTATTTT
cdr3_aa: CASSQDDSVRTDTQYF

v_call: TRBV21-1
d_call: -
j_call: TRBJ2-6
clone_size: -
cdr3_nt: TGTGCCAGCAGCAAATGGGGCCAGAAGGGTTCTGGGGCCAACGTCCTGACTTTC
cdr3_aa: CASSKWGQKGSGANVLTF

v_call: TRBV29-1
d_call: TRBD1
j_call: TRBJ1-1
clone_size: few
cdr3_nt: TGCAGCGGACAGGGTATAGGCACTGAAGCTTTCTTT
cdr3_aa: CSGQGIGTEAFF

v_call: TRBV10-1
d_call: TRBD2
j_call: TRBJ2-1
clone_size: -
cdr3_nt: TGCGCCGGACGAGGGACTAGCGGAATTCACTCCCGCTCCTACAATGAGCAGTTCTTC
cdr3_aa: CAGRGTSGIHSRSYNEQFF

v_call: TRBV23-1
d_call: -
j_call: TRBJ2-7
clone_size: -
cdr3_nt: TGCGCCAGCAGACCGGGACCGTCGGAATACGAGCAGTACTTC
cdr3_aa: CASRPGPSEYEQYF